The next 24 T cell receptor gamma chains were all read from a single sample in a study of intestinal T cells in coeliac disease. For each case, the template was genomic DNA from ten approximately 5-µm formalin-fixed paraffin-embedded scrolls. The TRG library came from 150 to 250 ng of biopsy DNA amplified with LymphoTrack primers. TCRdb re-identified clones in the multiplex PCR reads via CATT. The sample lists several hundred gamma-chain clones; 45% to 50% were seen once. The specimen was a duodenal biopsy. All receptors derive from a human donor with celiac disease.

Note on this clone: This may stem from a read error, because a much larger clone lies one nucleotide away. Additional DNA sequences in this sample encode the identical CDR3. V usage is TRGV9 and J usage is TRGJ1 or TRGJ2. Per the germline V gene, CDR1 is GITISATS and CDR2 is ISYDGTV (reference sequence). This CDR3 region has 13 residues. CDR3 bases: TGTGCCTTGTGGGAGGTAGATTATTATAAGAAACTCTTC. This codes for CALWEVDYYKKLF.

As to this clone: A much larger clone differs by one base, so this may be a read error. The CDR3 coding sequence is TGTGCCACCTGGGTCATTACCCCCTGCTATTATAAGAAACTCTTT. This encodes CATWVITPCYYKKLF. The chain employs TRGV2 and TRGJ1 or TRGJ2. Germline-derived CDR1 and CDR2 are EGSNGY and YDSYNSKV. The CDR3 covers 15 residues. The V gene end was trimmed by 5 bases and the J gene end by 4 bases; junction bases not matched to a gene: 14.

This clone rates as large. The chain recombines TRGV2 with TRGJ1 or TRGJ2. V shed 0 bases, J shed 9 bases, and the junction held 5 bases outside the gene matches. This CDR3 has 12 residues. Germline CDR1 and CDR2: EGSNGY and YDSYNSKV. CDR3 sequence: CATWDGPCKKLF. In DNA, the CDR3 is TGTGCCACCTGGGACGGGCCGTGTAAGAAACTCTTT.

This chain links TRGV11 with TRGJ1 or TRGJ2. TRGV11 is given ORF status, its function remaining uncertain. With V trimmed by 1 base and J by 13 bases, 19 bases remained unmatched. This CDR3 is built from 16 residues. The CDR3 DNA reads TGTGCCTGCTGGATTAGGCATTTCCAATTATTAATAAGTAAACTCTTT. Translation: CACWIRHFQLLISKLF.

The chain is built from TRGV3 and TRGJ1 or TRGJ2. Germline values: CDR1 VTNTFY, CDR2 YDVSTARD (reference sequence). This CDR3 region has 11 residues. The V and J ends lost 10 bases and 7 bases, in that order; junction bases with no gene match: 10. The CDR3, as DNA: TGTGCCACTGGACGTGGATATAAGAAACTCTTT. As protein: CATGRGYKKLF.

This chain connects TRGV10 to TRGJ1 or TRGJ2. TRGV10 is recorded as an ORF, its role being uncertain. The CDR3 runs to 15 residues. V was pared by 8 bases and J by 7 bases, with 18 bases of the junction left unmatched. CDR3 coding DNA: TGTGCTGCGTGGGATTATGGTAGGCGTCGGTATAAGAAACTCTTT. Translation: CAAWDYGRRRYKKLF.

This clone was counted between two and nine times. For this DNA, TCRdb reports the protein of a much larger clone, which diverges at residue 7, most likely from a read error; the protein presented here is translated directly from the DNA. The chain is built from TRGV3 and TRGJP2. The V gene end was trimmed by 1 base and the J gene end by 0 bases; junction bases not matched to a gene: 5. The CDR3 loop spans 16 amino acids. The germline CDR1 and CDR2 sequences are VTNTFY and YDVSTARD (reference sequence). The CDR3 sequence: CATWDSRYSSDWIKTF. In DNA, the CDR3 is TGTGCCACCTGGGACAGCCGCTATAGTAGTGATTGGATCAAGACGTTT.

The genes are TRGV8 and TRGJ1 or TRGJ2. The CDR3 is 14 residues long. Germline values: CDR1 VENAVY, CDR2 YDSYNSRV. V dropped 4 bases and J dropped 4; count of bases not matched to a gene: 10. This CDR3 is CATWDLNNYYKKLF. DNA of the CDR3: TGTGCCACCTGGGACCTAAACAACTATTATAAGAAACTCTTT.

By share, this clone ranks as large. The chain is built from TRGV11 and TRGJ1 or TRGJ2. TRGV11 is classed as an ORF, of uncertain function. The CDR3 covers 15 residues. With V trimmed by 4 bases and J by 1 base, 7 bases remained unmatched. The CDR3 protein is CACWISRPNYYKKLF. The CDR3 DNA is TGTGCCTGCTGGATTAGCCGACCCAATTATTATAAGAAACTCTTT.

By frequency in the sample, this clone is hyperexpanded. The chain links TRGV11 to TRGJ1 or TRGJ2. TRGV11 counts as an open reading frame of uncertain function. The junction had 9 bases not matched to a gene; V was cut back by 4 bases and J by 3 bases. CDR3 size: 15 residues. DNA of the CDR3: TGTGCCTGCTGGATTAGTCCTTTCTTTTATTATAAGAAACTCTTT. Translating gives CACWISPFFYYKKLF.

This clone counts as large. This chain connects TRGV9 to TRGJ1 or TRGJ2. The CDR3 is 14 amino acids. V shed 3 bases, J shed 3 bases, and the junction held 8 bases outside the gene matches. Germline CDR1 is GITISATS and CDR2 is ISYDGTV (reference sequence). CDR3 loop: CALWEPYFYYKKLF. Here the CDR3 DNA reads TGTGCCTTGTGGGAGCCTTACTTTTATTATAAGAAACTCTTT.

The gene calls are TRGV11 and TRGJ1 or TRGJ2. TRGV11 is treated as an ORF (open reading frame) with a function not yet certain. The CDR3 contains 13 residues. With V trimmed by 0 bases and J by 16 bases, 12 bases remained unmatched. The chain's CDR3 is CACWIRHGGGGLF. The CDR3 bases are TGTGCCTGCTGGATTAGGCACGGGGGGGGTGGGCTCTTT.

About this clone itself: A much larger clone lies a single base off, so this may be a read error. Other DNA sequences of this sample code for an identical CDR3. The chain carries TRGV8 and TRGJP2. V trimming: 4 bases; J trimming: 3 bases; junction bases outside the gene matches: 11. This CDR3 is built from 16 residues. The V gene's germline CDR1 is VENAVY and CDR2 YDSYNSRV. CDR3 loop: CATWDFSKGSDWIKTF. In DNA form, the CDR3 reads TGTGCCACCTGGGACTTCTCAAAGGGTAGTGATTGGATCAAGACGTTT.

This clone was seen more than once but under ten times. The V and J genes are TRGV10 and TRGJP2. TRGV10 has ORF status, its function being uncertain. The CDR3 runs 15 residues. J gave up 5 bases and V 8 bases, and 12 bases lay outside the gene matches. CDR3 coding DNA: TGTGCTGCGTGGGGATTATTACGGAGTGATTGGATCAAGACGTTT. Translation gives CAAWGLLRSDWIKTF.

This clone is termed large. The V and J genes are TRGV8 and TRGJ1 or TRGJ2. V lost 5 bases to trimming and J lost 10 bases; unmatched junction nucleotides: 8. The CDR3 is made up of 11 amino acids. From germline, CDR1 is VENAVY and CDR2 YDSYNSRV. CDR3 sequence: CATWGRRKKLF. The CDR3 DNA is TGTGCCACCTGGGGCAGAAGAAAGAAACTCTTT.

The gene calls are TRGV8 and TRGJ1 or TRGJ2. The CDR3 is 13 residues long. Germline CDR1 is VENAVY and CDR2 is YDSYNSRV. CDR3 sequence (DNA): TGTGCACCTGGGATAGTATGGGTTTATAAGAAACTCTTT. As protein: CAPGIVWVYKKLF.

V and J are TRGV11 and TRGJ1 or TRGJ2. TRGV11 is an ORF for which the function is uncertain. V shed 6 bases and J 13 bases; nucleotides not matched to a gene: 12. The CDR3 extends over 12 amino acids. CDR3 bases: TGTGCCTGCTGGATTGAAATAATAAGAAAACTCTTT. Its protein product is CACWIEIIRKLF.

About this clone itself: A much larger clone is a single base away; this may be a read error. Other DNA sequences in the same sample also yield this CDR3. The chain couples TRGV8 to TRGJ1 or TRGJ2. The CDR3 loop spans 12 amino acids. CDR1 is VENAVY and CDR2 is YDSYNSRV in the germline V gene. V shed 2 bases, J shed 7 bases, and the junction held 5 bases outside the gene matches. DNA of the CDR3: TGTGCCACCTGGGATATCCCCTATAAGAAACTCTTT. Protein: CATWDIPYKKLF.

This sequence joins TRGV10 and TRGJ1 or TRGJ2. TRGV10 is an open reading frame, and its role is uncertain. There are 12 residues in the CDR3. V gave up 8 bases and J gave up 6 bases; unmatched junction bases: 8. CDR3 nucleotide sequence: TGTGCTGCGTGGGGCGGTGGTTATAAGAAACTCTTT. Translation gives CAAWGGGYKKLF.

This clone was recorded a few times. The genes are TRGV10 and TRGJ1 or TRGJ2. TRGV10 is classed as an ORF, of uncertain function. The ends lost 8 bases at V and 10 bases at J; junction bases unmatched: 6. The CDR3 spans 10 residues. The CDR3 region is CAAWAKKKLF. As DNA, the CDR3 is TGTGCTGCGTGGGCGAAAAAGAAACTCTTT.

This clone was counted only a few times. A far larger clone differs by one base, so this is likely a read error. The chain employs TRGV11 and TRGJ1 or TRGJ2. TRGV11 is filed as an ORF, its function uncertain. The CDR3 is 10 amino acids. Trimming at V came to 9 bases and at J to 8 bases, leaving 4 bases not matched to a gene. CDR3 sequence: CACWSHKKLF. The DNA for the CDR3 is TGTGCCTGCTGGTCCCATAAGAAACTCTTT.

This chain uses TRGV8 with TRGJ1 or TRGJ2. Germline assignment: CDR1 VENAVY and CDR2 YDSYNSRV. The trim removed 0 bases at V and 4 bases at J, leaving 6 bases unmatched. The CDR3 has 14 residues. CDR3 in amino acids: CATWDRGRYYKKLF. In nucleotides, the CDR3 is TGTGCCACCTGGGATAGGGGAAGGTATTATAAGAAACTCTTT.

CDR3 bases: TGTGCCTTGTGGAGGTTTCCCGGGAATTATTATAAGAAACTCTTT. This sequence encodes CALWRFPGNYYKKLF. The gene calls are TRGV9 and TRGJ1 or TRGJ2. The CDR3 contains 15 residues. Per germline, CDR1 GITISATS and CDR2 ISYDGTV (reference sequence). V was pared by 6 bases and J by 0 bases, with 11 bases of the junction left unmatched.

For this clone: TCRdb records a much larger clone's protein for this DNA, with a difference at residue 9 that likely arises from a read error; the protein given is the translation of the DNA. The V gene is TRGV8, the J gene TRGJ1 or TRGJ2. CDR3 length: 12 amino acids. CDR1 and CDR2 from the germline V gene are VENAVY and YDSYNSRV. The chain's CDR3 is CATWEYYYRKLF. The CDR3 region has the DNA TGTGCCACCTGGGAATATTATTATAGGAAACTCTTT.